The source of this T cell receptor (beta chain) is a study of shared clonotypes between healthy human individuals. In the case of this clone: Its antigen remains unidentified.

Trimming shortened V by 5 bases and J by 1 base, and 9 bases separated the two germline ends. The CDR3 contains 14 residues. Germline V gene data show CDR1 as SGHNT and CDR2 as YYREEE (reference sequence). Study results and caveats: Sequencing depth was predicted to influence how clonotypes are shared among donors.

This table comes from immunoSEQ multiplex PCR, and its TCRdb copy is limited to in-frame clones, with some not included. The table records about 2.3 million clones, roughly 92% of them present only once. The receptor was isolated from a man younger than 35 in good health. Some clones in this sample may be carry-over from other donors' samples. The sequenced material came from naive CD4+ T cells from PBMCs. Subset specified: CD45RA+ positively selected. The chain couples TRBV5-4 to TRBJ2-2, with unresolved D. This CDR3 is CASRTDLNTGELFF. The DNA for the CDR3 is TGTGCCAGCAGGACGGACCTGAACACCGGGGAGCTGTTTTTT.